This is a list of T cell receptor beta chains from one sample in a study of shared clonotypes between healthy human individuals. The repertoire was sequenced with immunoSEQ multiplex PCR; TCRdb's copy has only in-frame clones and lacks some. The sample consists of about 1.1 million clones, roughly 74% of them appearing once. The sample was memory CD4+ T cells from PBMCs. The receptor source for this set is a man aged 18 to 29 in good health. Some clones in this sample may be carry-over from other donors' samples. The CDR3 runs from the conserved cysteine through the conserved F or W. The D gene is left open where the match is weak. Only some rows state a clone size, as once, few, many or a class for expanded clones.

-	TRBJ2-2	TRBV27	-	TGTGCCAGCAGTTTTCTTCGCGGGATGGACACCGGGGAGCTGTTTTTT	CASSFLRGMDTGELFF
-	TRBJ1-3	TRBV30	-	TGTGCCTGGAGTGTACGGGGAAATGGAAACACCATATATTTT	CAWSVRGNGNTIYF
-	TRBJ1-3	TRBV6-5	TRBD1	TGTGCCAGCAGTTACTCGACAGGGTTGGGAAACACCATATATTTT	CASSYSTGLGNTIYF
-	TRBJ1-1	TRBV30	-	TGTGCCTGGAGAACAACGGGAGGTATGGGCACTGAAGCTTTCTTT	CAWRTTGGMGTEAFF
-	TRBJ2-5	TRBV19	TRBD2	TGTGCCAGTAGATCCGGCGGGAGCGGTGAGACCCAGTACTTC	CASRSGGSGETQYF
-	TRBJ2-2	TRBV6-6	TRBD2	TGTGCCAGCAGAAGACCACTAGCGGGAGTAACCGGGGAGCTGTTTTTT	CASRRPLAGVTGELFF
-	TRBJ2-3	TRBV9	TRBD1	TGTGCCAGCAGCGTAAGAGGGGGCAGTAGGGATACGCAGTATTTT	CASSVRGGSRDTQYF
-	TRBJ2-3	TRBV6-6	-	TGTGCCAGCAGCTACCCCCTCGGGAGCCCAGATACGCAGTATTTT	CASSYPLGSPDTQYF
medium-sized	TRBJ2-1	TRBV7-2	-	TGTGCCAGCAGCCCACAGGGCAATGAGCAGTTCTTC	CASSPQGNEQFF
-	TRBJ2-7	TRBV5-6	-	TGTGCCAGCAGCTTGGCCTCGAGCGGCGAGCAGTACTTC	CASSLASSGEQYF
-	TRBJ2-7	TRBV5-6	-	TGTGCCAGCTCCAAGGGCCCGGCAGGGCTAGCCTACGAGCAGTACTTC	CASSKGPAGLAYEQYF
-	TRBJ1-1	TRBV28	-	TGTGCCAGCAGTTCGACATTGAACACTGAAGCTTTCTTT	CASSSTLNTEAFF
-	TRBJ1-1	TRBV14	-	TGTGCCAGCAGCCAAGCCTCCCAGGGGTTCTTGTCAGCTTTCTTT	CASSQASQGFLSAFF
-	TRBJ2-7	TRBV19	-	TGTGCCAGTAGTACCCTTGGTTCGACAGGGAGGTACGAGCAGTACTTC	CASSTLGSTGRYEQYF
-	TRBJ1-1	TRBV28	-	TGTGCCAGCAGGCCCACTAAATACCTGGGGCTTTTGAACACTGAAGCTTTCTTT	CASRPTKYLGLLNTEAFF
-	TRBJ2-1	TRBV4-1	TRBD2	TGCGCCAGCAGCCTAACTAGCGGGAGCGATAACTACAATGAGCAGTTCTTC	CASSLTSGSDNYNEQFF
-	TRBJ2-3	TRBV29-1	TRBD2	TGCAGCGTTCACGTACTAGCGGGGATTACAGATACGCAGTATTTT	CSVHVLAGITDTQYF
-	TRBJ2-2	TRBV6-6	-	TGTGCCAGCAGGGGTACCAGCACCGGGGAGCTGTTTTTT	CASRGTSTGELFF
-	TRBJ1-5	TRBV2	TRBD1	TGTGCCAGCGCCGGGACAGGGGGCGATCAGCCCCAGCATTTT	CASAGTGGDQPQHF
-	TRBJ2-7	TRBV18	TRBD2	TGTGCCAGCTCGATAGCGGGAGCATACGAGCAGTACTTC	CASSIAGAYEQYF
-	TRBJ2-1	TRBV5-1	-	TGCGCCAGCACCGGGAGTCGTCCCTTTGAGCAGTTCTTC	CASTGSRPFEQFF
-	TRBJ1-2	TRBV7-9	TRBD1	TGTGCCAGCAGAATCCCGGGACAGGGAAGCTATGGCTACACCTTC	CASRIPGQGSYGYTF
-	TRBJ1-1	TRBV19	-	TGTGCCACCAGTGTGCAGCTTCTGTCGAACACTGAAGCTTTCTTT	CATSVQLLSNTEAFF
-	TRBJ2-7	TRBV11-2	-	TGTGCCAGCTCAACCCCCAGGCATCACTACGAGCAGTACTTC	CASSTPRHHYEQYF
-	TRBJ2-1	TRBV5-1	TRBD2	TGCGCCAGCAGCTTGGGCCGCGGCACTAGCGGGAGTGACAATGAGCAGTTCTTC	CASSLGRGTSGSDNEQFF
-	TRBJ1-2	TRBV7-2	-	TGTGCCAGCAGCTCCCCGCCCAGCCGTTATGGCTACACCTTC	CASSSPPSRYGYTF
-	TRBJ2-3	TRBV9	TRBD2	TGTGCCAGCAGCTTCATACCGGGACTAGCGGTAACAGATACGCAGTATTTT	CASSFIPGLAVTDTQYF
-	TRBJ2-7	TRBV28	-	TGTGCCAGCAGTTTACCCCGCTCTCGAAGCTCCTACGAGCAGTACTTC	CASSLPRSRSSYEQYF